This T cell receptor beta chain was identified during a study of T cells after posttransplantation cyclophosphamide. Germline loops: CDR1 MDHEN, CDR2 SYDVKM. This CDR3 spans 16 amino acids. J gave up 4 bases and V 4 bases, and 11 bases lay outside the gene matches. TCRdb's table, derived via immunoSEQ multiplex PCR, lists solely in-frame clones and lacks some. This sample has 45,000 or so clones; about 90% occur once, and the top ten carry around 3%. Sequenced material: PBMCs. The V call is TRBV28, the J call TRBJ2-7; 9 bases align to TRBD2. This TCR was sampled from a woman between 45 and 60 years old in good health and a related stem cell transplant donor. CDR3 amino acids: CASSSPATSGEYEQYF. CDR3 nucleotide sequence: TGTGCCAGCAGTTCTCCCGCGACTAGCGGAGAATACGAGCAGTACTTC.